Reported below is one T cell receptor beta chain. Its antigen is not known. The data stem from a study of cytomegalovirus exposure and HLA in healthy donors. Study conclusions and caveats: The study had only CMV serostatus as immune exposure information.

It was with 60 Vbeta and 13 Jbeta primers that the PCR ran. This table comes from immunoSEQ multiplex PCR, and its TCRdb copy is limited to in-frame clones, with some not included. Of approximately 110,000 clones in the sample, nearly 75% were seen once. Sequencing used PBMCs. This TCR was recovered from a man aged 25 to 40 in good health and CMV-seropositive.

CDR3: CASSLGASNQPQHF. The DNA for the CDR3 is TGCGCCAGCAGCTTGGGAGCTAGCAATCAGCCCCAGCATTTT. This rearrangement joins TRBV5-1 to TRBJ1-5; D gene unclear. The CDR3 is 14 residues long. CDR1 and CDR2 (germline): SGHRS, YFSETQ. V was pared by 0 bases and J by 0 bases, with 4 bases between.